The clone carrying this T cell receptor (beta chain) was detected only once. Its antigen is undetermined. The time point: cycle 4 day 1 (C4D1), after less than seven weeks of nivolumab. With no exception, relapse followed autologous stem cell transplantation in all patients, and brentuximab vedotin exposure varied. These data originate in a study of PD-1 blockade in classical Hodgkin lymphoma. Study information: Each patient was given nivolumab 3 mg/kg through a vein every 2 weeks. Study conclusions and caveats: Underlying causes for the observed repertoire differences were not defined, possibly disease activity or prior therapy. Exclusion covered patients beginning nivolumab under 1 year post-ASCT.

TCRdb's table, derived via immunoSEQ multiplex PCR, lists solely in-frame clones and lacks some. Here the sample spans about 60,000 clones, 75% to 95% being singletons. This specimen was peripheral blood mononuclear cells (PBMCs), taken before the fourth cycle of nivolumab. The TCR sequence derives from a human donor with classical Hodgkin lymphoma.

The CDR3 DNA follows: TGTGCCAGCAGCCGCGGGATGGACAGGGACTATGGCTACACCTTC. Protein product: CASSRGMDRDYGYTF. The chain carries TRBV6-5 and TRBJ1-2; 8 bases fit TRBD1. Germline CDR1 MNHEY, CDR2 SVGAGI. With V trimmed by 6 bases and J by 3 bases, 9 bases remained unmatched. The length of the CDR3 is 15 residues.